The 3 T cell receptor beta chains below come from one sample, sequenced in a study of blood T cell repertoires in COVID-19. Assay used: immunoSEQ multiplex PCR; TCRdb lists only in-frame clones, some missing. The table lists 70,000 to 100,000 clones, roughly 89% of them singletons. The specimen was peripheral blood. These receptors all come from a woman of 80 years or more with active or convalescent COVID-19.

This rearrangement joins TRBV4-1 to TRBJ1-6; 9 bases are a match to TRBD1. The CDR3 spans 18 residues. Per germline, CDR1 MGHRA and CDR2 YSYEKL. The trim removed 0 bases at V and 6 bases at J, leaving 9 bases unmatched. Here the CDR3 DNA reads TGCGCCAGCAGCCAAGAGGGCATCAAACAGGGGGCTAATTCACCCCTCCACTTT. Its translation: CASSQEGIKQGANSPLHF.

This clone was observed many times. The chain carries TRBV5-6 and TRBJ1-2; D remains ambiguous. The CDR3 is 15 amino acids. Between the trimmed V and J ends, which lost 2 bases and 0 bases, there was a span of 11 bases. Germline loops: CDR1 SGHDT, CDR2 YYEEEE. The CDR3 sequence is CASSFSPTSNYGYTF. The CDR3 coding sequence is TGTGCCAGCAGCTTTAGTCCTACGTCTAACTATGGCTACACCTTC.

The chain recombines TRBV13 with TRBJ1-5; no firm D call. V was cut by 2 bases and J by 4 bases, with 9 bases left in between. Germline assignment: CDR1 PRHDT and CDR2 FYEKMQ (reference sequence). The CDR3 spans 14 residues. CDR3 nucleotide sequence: TGTGCCAGCAGCTTAAGAGGAATTAATCAGCCCCAGCATTTT. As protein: CASSLRGINQPQHF. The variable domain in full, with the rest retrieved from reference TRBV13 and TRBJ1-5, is AAGVIQSPRHLIKEKRETATLKCYPIPRHDTVYWYQQGPGQDPQFLISFYEKMQSDKGSIPDRFSAQQFSDYHSELNMSSLELGDSALYFCASSLRGINQPQHFGDGTRLSIL.